This entry describes one T cell receptor beta chain. This clonotype has only a few counts. The clone's antigen remains unknown. The record has no base qualities; no much larger clone is one base away. This sample was taken from a study of response to subunit inactivated influenza vaccine (dated by TCRdb to 2016 to 2019). At the level of the whole study: The study used deep quantitative T cell receptor repertoire profiling to track responses to a trivalent subunit inactivated influenza vaccine. Overall study results and their limits: It was suggested by the authors that each seasonal influenza vaccination may recruit only a limited number of new T cells.

V and J are truncated by 2 bases and 2 bases respectively, leaving an intervening sequence of 18 bases. From cysteine to phenylalanine, the CDR3 is 17 amino acids long. Only the CDR3 part of the read is kept: 51 bases, read in frame from the first base. The germline V gene sets CDR1 to MNHEY and CDR2 to SVGAGI. Sample time point, as interpreted from the label and publication: 45 days after influenza vaccine administration. Libraries were constructed by RT-PCR. These reads were obtained on an Illumina HiSeq 2500. Using fastp trimming at Q25 and MiXCR clonotype assembly, TCRdb reanalyzed the public sequencing data and kept in-frame beta chains. Merged by CDR3 protein, the rows form single entries marked with the most common genes and DNA. Counted in this sample were over 400,000 distinct CDR3 sequences; 13% of them appeared once. The ten largest make up around 14% of the sample.

This clonotype was obtained from a man in his forties or fifties who received an inactivated influenza vaccine. Donor details come from another sample of the same person, matched by shared clones. This specimen consisted of PBMCs from blood, obtained 45 days after vaccination. This sequence uses TRBV6-5 and TRBJ2-5; no D gene call is confident. The DNA sequence is as follows: TGTGCCAGCAGTTACGGCCGGCCACTACCCGGGCAAGAGACCCAGTACTTC. The resulting protein is CASSYGRPLPGQETQYF.